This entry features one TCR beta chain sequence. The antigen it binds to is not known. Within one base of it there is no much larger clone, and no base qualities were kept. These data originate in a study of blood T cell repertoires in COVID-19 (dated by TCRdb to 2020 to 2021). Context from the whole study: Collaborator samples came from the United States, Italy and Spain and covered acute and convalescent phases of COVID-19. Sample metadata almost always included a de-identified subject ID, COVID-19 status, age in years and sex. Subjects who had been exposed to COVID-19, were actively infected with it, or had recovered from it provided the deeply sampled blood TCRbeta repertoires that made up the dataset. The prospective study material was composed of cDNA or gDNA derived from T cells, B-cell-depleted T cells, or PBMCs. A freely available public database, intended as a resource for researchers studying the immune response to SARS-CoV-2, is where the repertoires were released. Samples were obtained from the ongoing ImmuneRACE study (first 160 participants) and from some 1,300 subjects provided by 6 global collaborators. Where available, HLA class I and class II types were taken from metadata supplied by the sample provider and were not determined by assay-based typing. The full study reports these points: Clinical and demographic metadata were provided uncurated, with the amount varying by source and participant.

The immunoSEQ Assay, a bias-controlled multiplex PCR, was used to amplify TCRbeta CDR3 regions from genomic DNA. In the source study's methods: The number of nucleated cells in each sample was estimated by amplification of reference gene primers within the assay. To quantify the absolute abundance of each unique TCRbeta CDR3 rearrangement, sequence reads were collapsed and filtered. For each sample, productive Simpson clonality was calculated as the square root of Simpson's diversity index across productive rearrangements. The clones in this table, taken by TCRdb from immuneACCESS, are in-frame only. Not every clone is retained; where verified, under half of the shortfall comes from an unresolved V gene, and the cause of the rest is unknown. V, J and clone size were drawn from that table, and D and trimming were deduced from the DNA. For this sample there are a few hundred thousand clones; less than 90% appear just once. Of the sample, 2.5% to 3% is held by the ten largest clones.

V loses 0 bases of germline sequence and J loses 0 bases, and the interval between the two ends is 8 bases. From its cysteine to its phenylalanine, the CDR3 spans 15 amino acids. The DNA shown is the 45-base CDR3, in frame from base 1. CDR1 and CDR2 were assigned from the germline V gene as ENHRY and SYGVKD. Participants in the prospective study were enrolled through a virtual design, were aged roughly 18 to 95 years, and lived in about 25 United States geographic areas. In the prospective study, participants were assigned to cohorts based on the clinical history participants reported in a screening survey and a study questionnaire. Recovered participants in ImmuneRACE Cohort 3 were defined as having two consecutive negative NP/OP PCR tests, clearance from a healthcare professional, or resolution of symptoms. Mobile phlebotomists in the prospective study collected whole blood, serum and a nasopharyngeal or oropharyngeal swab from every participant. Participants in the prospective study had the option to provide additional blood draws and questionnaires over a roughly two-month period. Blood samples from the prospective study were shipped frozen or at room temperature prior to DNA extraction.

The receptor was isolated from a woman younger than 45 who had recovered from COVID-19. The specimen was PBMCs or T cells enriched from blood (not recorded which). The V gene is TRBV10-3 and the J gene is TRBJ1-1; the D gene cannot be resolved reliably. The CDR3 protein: CAISESAGLNTEAFF. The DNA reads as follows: TGTGCCATCAGTGAGTCCGCCGGTCTGAACACTGAAGCTTTCTTT.